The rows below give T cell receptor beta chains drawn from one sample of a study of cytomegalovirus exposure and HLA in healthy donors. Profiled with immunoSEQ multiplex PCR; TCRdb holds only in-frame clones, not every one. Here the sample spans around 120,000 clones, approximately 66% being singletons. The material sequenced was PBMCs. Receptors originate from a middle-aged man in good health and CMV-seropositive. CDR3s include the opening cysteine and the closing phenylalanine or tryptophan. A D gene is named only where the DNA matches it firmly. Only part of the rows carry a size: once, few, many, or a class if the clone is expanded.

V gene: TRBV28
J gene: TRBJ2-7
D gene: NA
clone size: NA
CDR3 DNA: TGTGCCAGCAGTATGTCCCGGACTACCTTCTTC
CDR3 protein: CASSMSRTTFF

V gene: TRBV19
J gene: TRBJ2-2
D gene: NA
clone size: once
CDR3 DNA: TGTGCCAGTAGTATGGGGGCTATTGGGGAGCTGTTTTTT
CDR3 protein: CASSMGAIGELFF

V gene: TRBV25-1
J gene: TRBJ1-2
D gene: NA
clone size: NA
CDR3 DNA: TGTGCCAGCCTTGCGGTGGACAAGGGCTACACCTTC
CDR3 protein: CASLAVDKGYTF

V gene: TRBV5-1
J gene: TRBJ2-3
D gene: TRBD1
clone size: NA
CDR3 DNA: TGCGCCAGCAGCTTGGGTCTGCCGAGAGGGGGCTTTACAGATACGCAGTATTTT
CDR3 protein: CASSLGLPRGGFTDTQYF

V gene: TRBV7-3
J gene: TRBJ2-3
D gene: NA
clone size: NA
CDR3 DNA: TGTGCCAGCAGCCCTGGACATTCAGATACGCAGTATTTT
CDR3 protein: CASSPGHSDTQYF

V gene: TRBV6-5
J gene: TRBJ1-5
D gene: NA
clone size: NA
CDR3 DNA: TGTGCCAGCAGTTACTCTACGGGAACGGATCAGCCCCAGCATTTT
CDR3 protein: CASSYSTGTDQPQHF

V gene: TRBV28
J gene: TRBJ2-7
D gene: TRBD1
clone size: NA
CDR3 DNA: TGTGCCAGCAGTGGACCGGGACAGCGGACACCCTACGAGCAGTACTTC
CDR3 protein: CASSGPGQRTPYEQYF

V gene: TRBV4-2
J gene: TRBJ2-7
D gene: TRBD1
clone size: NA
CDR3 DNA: TGTGCCAGCAGCCCGGACCGGGACAGCTCCTACGAGCAGTACTTC
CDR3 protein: CASSPDRDSSYEQYF

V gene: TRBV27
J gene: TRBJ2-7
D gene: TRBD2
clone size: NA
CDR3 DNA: TGTGCCAGCAGTTTAATATTGCCGACTAGCGGGAGGGCCTACGAGCAGTACTTC
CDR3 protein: CASSLILPTSGRAYEQYF

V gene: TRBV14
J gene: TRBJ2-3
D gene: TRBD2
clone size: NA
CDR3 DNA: TGTGCCAGCAGCAGGACTAGCGGGAGAGCAGATACGCAGTATTTT
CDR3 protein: CASSRTSGRADTQYF

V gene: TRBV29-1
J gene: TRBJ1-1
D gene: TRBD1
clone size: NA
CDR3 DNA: TGCAGCGTTTGGACAGGGGGCGAGGATACTGAAGCTTTCTTT
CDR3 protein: CSVWTGGEDTEAFF

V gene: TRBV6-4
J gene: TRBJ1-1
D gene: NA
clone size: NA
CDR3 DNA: TGTGCCAGCAGCAGGGACTTGAACACTGAAGCTTTCTTT
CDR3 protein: CASSRDLNTEAFF

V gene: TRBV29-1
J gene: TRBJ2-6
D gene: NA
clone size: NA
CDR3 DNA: TGCAGCGCGTTACATGGGGCCAACGTCCTGACTTTC
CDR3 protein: CSALHGANVLTF

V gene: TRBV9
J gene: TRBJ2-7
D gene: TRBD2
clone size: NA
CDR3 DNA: TGTGCCAGCAGCGTAGGTGCGGGAGAATACGAGCAGTACTTC
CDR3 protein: CASSVGAGEYEQYF

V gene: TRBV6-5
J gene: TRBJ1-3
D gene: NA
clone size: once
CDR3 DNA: TGTGCCAGCAGTTACACCAGGGGATACTCTGGAAACACCATATATTTT
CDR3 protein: CASSYTRGYSGNTIYF

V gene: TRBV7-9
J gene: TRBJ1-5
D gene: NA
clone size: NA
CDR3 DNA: TGTGCCAGCAGCTCCGGTGGGGGCGGAGGACCCCAGCATTTT
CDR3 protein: CASSSGGGGGPQHF

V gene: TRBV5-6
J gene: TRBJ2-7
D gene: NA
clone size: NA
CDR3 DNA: TGTGCCAGCAGCTTTGGCGGAGGCTTAGCCTACGAGCAGTACTTC
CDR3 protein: CASSFGGGLAYEQYF

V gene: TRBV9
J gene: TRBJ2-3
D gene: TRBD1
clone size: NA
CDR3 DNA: TGTGCCAGCACCGAGACAGGGGGGATAGATACGCAGTATTTT
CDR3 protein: CASTETGGIDTQYF

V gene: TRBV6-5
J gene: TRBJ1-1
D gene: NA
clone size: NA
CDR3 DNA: TGTGCCAGCAGTTACCCCCTGACTGAAGCTTTCTTT
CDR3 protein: CASSYPLTEAFF

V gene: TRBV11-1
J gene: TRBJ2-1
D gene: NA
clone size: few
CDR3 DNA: TGTGCCAGCAGCTTGGGGGGAGCCTACAATGAGCAGTTCTTC
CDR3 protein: CASSLGGAYNEQFF

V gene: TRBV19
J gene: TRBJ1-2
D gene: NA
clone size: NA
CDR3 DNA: TGTGCCAGTAGTTTCCCAGGGATCTCATATGGCTACACCTTC
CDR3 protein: CASSFPGISYGYTF

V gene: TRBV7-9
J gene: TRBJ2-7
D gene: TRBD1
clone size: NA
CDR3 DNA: TGTGCCAGCAGCCAGAGGGACAGGGGCTTCTACGAGCAGTACTTC
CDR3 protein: CASSQRDRGFYEQYF

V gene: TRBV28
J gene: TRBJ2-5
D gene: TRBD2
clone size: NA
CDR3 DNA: TGTGCCAGCTCGAGACTAGCGGGAGTAGAGACCCAGTACTTC
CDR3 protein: CASSRLAGVETQYF

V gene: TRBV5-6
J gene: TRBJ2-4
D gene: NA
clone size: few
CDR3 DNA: TGTGCCAGCAGCTGGGGCCAGAGGTGGAGTGTAATAGCCAAAAACATTCAGTACTTC
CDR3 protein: CASSWGQRWSVIAKNIQYF

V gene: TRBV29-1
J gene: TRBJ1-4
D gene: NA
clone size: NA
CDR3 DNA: TGCAGCGTTGGACGCGGGGGCGCAGAAGAAAAACTGTTTTTT
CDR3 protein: CSVGRGGAEEKLFF

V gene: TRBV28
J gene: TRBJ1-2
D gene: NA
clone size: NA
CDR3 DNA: TGTGCCAGCAGGTCGTTTGGGGCGGACTATGGCTACACCTTC
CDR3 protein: CASRSFGADYGYTF

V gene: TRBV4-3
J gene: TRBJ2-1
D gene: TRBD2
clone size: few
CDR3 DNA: TGCGCCAGCGGGGCGGGAGGGCCCAATGAGCAGTTCTTC
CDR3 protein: CASGAGGPNEQFF

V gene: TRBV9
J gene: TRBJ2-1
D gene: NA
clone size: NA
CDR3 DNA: TGTGCCAGCAGCGTAGAAGGAGATCTTTCCTCCTACAATGAGCAGTTCTTC
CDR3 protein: CASSVEGDLSSYNEQFF

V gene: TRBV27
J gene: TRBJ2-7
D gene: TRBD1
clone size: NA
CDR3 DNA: TGTGCCAGCAGACGGACAGGGGGCGACGAGCAGTACTTC
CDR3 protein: CASRRTGGDEQYF

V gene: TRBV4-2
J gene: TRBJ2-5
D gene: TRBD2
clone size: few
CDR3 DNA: TGTGCCAGCAGCCAAGAACTAGCGGGAGGGGGGCAAGAGACCCAGTACTTC
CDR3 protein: CASSQELAGGGQETQYF

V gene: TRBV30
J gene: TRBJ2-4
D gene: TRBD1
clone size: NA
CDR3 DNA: TGTGCCTGGGAGAGCCAGGGGACAGACATTCAGTACTTC
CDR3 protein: CAWESQGTDIQYF

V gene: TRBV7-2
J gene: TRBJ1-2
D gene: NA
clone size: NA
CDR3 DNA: TGTGCCAGCAGCCAGGACAGAAACTATGGCTACACCTTC
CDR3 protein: CASSQDRNYGYTF

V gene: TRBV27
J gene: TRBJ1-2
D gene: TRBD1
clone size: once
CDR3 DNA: TGTGCCAGCAGTTTCAGGGGGAATGACTATGGCTACACCTTC
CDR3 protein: CASSFRGNDYGYTF

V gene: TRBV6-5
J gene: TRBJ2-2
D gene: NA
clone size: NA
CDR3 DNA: TGTGCCACCCAAAGGCAGGGTACGAGCACCGGGGAGCTGTTTTTT
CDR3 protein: CATQRQGTSTGELFF

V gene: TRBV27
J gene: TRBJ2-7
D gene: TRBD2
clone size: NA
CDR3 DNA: TGTGCCAGCGGTAGCGGGTCCACTGGCTACGAGCAGTACTTC
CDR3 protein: CASGSGSTGYEQYF

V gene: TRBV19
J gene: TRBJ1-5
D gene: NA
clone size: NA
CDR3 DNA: TGTGCCAGTAGTATCGGTGGGGGAGGGAGCAATCAGCCCCAGCATTTT
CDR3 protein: CASSIGGGGSNQPQHF

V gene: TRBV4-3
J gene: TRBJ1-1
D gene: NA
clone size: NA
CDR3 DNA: TGCGCCAGCAGCCAAGATTGGGGGGGGGACACTGAAGCTTTCTTT
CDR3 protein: CASSQDWGGDTEAFF

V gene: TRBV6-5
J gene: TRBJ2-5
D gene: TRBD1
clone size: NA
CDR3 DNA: TGTGCCAGCAGTTACTCGACAGGGTTGCAGACCCAGTACTTC
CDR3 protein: CASSYSTGLQTQYF

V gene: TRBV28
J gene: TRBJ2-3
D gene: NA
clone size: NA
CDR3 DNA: TGTGCCAGCACCACTTATGGTACGCAGTATTTT
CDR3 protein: CASTTYGTQYF

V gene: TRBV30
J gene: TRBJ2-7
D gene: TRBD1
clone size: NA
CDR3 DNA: TGTGCCTGGAGTGTAGAGACAGGGGGCGTTGACGAGCAGTACTTC
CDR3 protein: CAWSVETGGVDEQYF

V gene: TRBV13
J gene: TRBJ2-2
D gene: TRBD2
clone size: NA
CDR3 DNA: TGTGCCAGCAGCTCCCTATGGGGCGGGAGGCCCGGGGAGCTGTTTTTT
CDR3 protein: CASSSLWGGRPGELFF

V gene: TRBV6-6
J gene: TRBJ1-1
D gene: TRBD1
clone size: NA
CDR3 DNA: TGTGCCAGCAGTTATACAACCGGGACAGCAAACACTGAAGCTTTCTTT
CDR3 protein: CASSYTTGTANTEAFF

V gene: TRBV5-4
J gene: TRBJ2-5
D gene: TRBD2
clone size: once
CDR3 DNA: TGTGCCAGCAGCTTGTCTAGCGGTGCCCCAGAGACCCAGTACTTC
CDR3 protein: CASSLSSGAPETQYF

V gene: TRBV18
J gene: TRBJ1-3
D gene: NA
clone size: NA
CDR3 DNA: TGTGCCAGCTCACCATCCCTCCCAGGGAACGGAAACACCATATATTTT
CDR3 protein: CASSPSLPGNGNTIYF

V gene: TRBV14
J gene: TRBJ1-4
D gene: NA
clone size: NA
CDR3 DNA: TGTGCCAGCAGCCAAGTCGGAGGCCTCAGGGAAAAACTGTTTTTT
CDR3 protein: CASSQVGGLREKLFF

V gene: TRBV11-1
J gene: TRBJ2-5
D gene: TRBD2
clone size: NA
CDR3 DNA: TGTGCCAGCAGTCCTAGGACTAGCAACCAAGAGACCCAGTACTTC
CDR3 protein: CASSPRTSNQETQYF

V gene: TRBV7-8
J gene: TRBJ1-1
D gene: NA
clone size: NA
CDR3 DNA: TGTGCCAGCAGCCGCATACAGGTGGACACTGAAGCTTTCTTT
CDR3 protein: CASSRIQVDTEAFF

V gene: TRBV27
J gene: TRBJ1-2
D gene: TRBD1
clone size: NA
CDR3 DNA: TGTGCCAGCAGTTTATCTGGCAGGGGGCCCTATGGCTACACCTTC
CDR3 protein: CASSLSGRGPYGYTF

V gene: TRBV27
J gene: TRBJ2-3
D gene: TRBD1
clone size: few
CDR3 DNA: TGTGCCAGCAGTTCGACAGGGTTGGCATTAGATACGCAGTATTTT
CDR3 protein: CASSSTGLALDTQYF

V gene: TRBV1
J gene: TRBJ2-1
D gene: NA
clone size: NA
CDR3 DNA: TGCACCAGCAGCCCGGGACTAGCGGAGTACAATGAGCAGTTCTTC
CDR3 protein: CTSSPGLAEYNEQFF

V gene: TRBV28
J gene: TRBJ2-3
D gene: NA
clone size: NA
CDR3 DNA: TGTGCCAGCAAAGTTTACACTAGCAAAATAGATACGCAGTATTTT
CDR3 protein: CASKVYTSKIDTQYF

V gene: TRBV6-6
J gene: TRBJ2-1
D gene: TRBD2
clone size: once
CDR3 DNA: TGTGCCAGCGGATTCGCGGGAGTGGCGAGCGATGAGCAGTTCTTC
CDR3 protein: CASGFAGVASDEQFF

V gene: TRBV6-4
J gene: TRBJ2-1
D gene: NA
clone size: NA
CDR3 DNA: TGTGCCAGCAGTGACTCTGGCAGCTACAATGAGCAGTTCTTC
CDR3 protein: CASSDSGSYNEQFF

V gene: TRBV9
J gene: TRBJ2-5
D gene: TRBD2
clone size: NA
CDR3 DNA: TGTGCCAGCAGCCCCCCGCTAGCGGGAGGCCGGGAGACCCAGTACTTC
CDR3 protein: CASSPPLAGGRETQYF

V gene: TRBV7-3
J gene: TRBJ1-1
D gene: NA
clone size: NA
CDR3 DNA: TGTGCCAGCAGCTCCTCTATGAACACTGAAGCTTTCTTT
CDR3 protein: CASSSSMNTEAFF

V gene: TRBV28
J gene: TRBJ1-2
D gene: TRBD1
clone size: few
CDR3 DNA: TGTGCCAGCAGTTTATTGACAGGGAATGGCTACACCTTC
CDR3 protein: CASSLLTGNGYTF

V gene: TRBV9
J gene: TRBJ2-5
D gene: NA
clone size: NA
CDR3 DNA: TGTGCCAGCAGGCCACAGGGACAAGAGACCCAGTACTTC
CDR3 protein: CASRPQGQETQYF

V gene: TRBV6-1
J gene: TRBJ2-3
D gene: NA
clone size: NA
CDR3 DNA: TGTGCCAACGCCGAACTGGCGGGCAGCACAGATACGCAGTATTTT
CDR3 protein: CANAELAGSTDTQYF

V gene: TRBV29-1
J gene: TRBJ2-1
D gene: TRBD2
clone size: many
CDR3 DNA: TGCAGCTCGAACGGGGGGACGGATTTCTACAATGAGCAGTTCTTC
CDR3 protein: CSSNGGTDFYNEQFF